This TCR beta chain was observed in a study of blood T cell repertoires in COVID-19. Overall study context: COVID-19 samples collected from the United States, Italy and Spain covered acute and convalescent phases.

J gave up 2 bases and V 2 bases, and 6 bases lay outside the gene matches. CDR3 length: 16 amino acids. Germline loops: CDR1 SGHTA, CDR2 FQGTGA. In the source study's methods: Researchers report that nucleated cell counts were estimated from reference gene primer amplification. Only in-frame clones appear in the TCRdb table, and some are missing; sequencing was by immunoSEQ multiplex PCR. Clone size and V and J calls were adopted from that table, with D and trimming inferred from the DNA. Of about 140,000 clones in the sample, 80% to 85% were seen once. The sequencing sample was made of peripheral blood. The TCR originated in a human donor in a cohort sampled during active COVID-19. This chain links TRBV7-3 with TRBJ2-1, with 7 bases that match TRBD2. In DNA, the CDR3 is TGTGCCAGCAGCTTATCTGCGGGGGAAACCTACAATGAGCAGTTCTTC. Translated, it gives CASSLSAGETYNEQFF.